The 20 T cell receptor beta chains below come from one sample, sequenced in a study of blood T cell repertoires in COVID-19. The repertoire was sequenced with immunoSEQ multiplex PCR; TCRdb's copy has only in-frame clones and lacks some. Seen here are approximately 170,000 clones, approximately 86% observed once, and the top ten hold approximately 1.1%. Input material: peripheral blood. The receptors here all came from a man in his thirties or forties with acute or convalescent COVID-19.

The chain uses TRBV19 and TRBJ1-4; D may be TRBD1 (6 bases). This CDR3 is 16 amino acids long. V dropped 5 bases and J dropped 0 bases, with 13 bases sitting between them. Germline CDR1 is LNHDA and CDR2 is SQIVND (reference sequence). The CDR3 here is CASSYTGLATNEKLFF. CDR3 bases: TGTGCCAGTAGTTACACAGGGTTAGCAACTAATGAAAAACTGTTTTTT. The full variable domain, its missing parts supplied by reference TRBV19 and TRBJ1-4, is DGGITQSPKYLFRKEGQNVTLSCEQNLNHDAMYWYRQDPGQGLRLIYYSQIVNDFQKGDIAEGYSVSREKKESFPLTVTSAQKNPTAFYLCASSYTGLATNEKLFFGSGTQLSVL.

The chain couples TRBV4-2 to TRBJ2-7; no firm D call. The CDR3 contains 14 residues. Trimming took 1 base from V and 7 from J, leaving 14 bases between them. The V gene's germline CDR1 is LGHNA and CDR2 YNFKEQ. For the CDR3, the DNA is TGTGCCAGCAGCCAAGGGCAGAACGTCGGGGAGCAGTACTTC. Protein product: CASSQGQNVGEQYF.

The chain combines TRBV5-4 with TRBJ2-3; 10 bases align to TRBD1. Germline CDR1 and CDR2: SGHNT and YYREEE (reference sequence). V was pared by 4 bases and J by 6 bases, with 11 bases of the junction left unmatched. The CDR3 is made up of 16 amino acids. The CDR3 region has the DNA TGTGCCAGCAGCCATACTAGGACAGGGGGGAGGGATACGCAGTATTTT. Protein: CASSHTRTGGRDTQYF.

V is TRBV11-2 and J is TRBJ2-5; 8 bases match TRBD1. The J segment lost 5 bases and the V segment lost 3 bases, leaving 8 bases of the junction unmatched. CDR1 and CDR2 (germline): SGHAT, FQNNGV. The CDR3 totals 15 residues. CDR3 residues: CASSFRTGMLETQYF. In DNA form, the CDR3 reads TGTGCCAGCAGCTTTCGGACAGGGATGTTGGAGACCCAGTACTTC.

The chain recombines TRBV28 with TRBJ1-2; no firm D call. The CDR3 covers 12 residues. V lost 2 bases to trimming and J lost 3 bases, with 4 bases between them. The germline V gene encodes CDR1 MDHEN and CDR2 SYDVKM. The CDR3 protein is CASSLGDYGYTF. As DNA, the CDR3 is TGTGCCAGCAGTTTAGGAGACTATGGCTACACCTTC.

The rearrangement joins TRBV7-8 to TRBJ1-5; D perhaps matches TRBD1 (6 bases). CDR1 and CDR2 from the germline V gene are SGHVS and FQNEAQ. This CDR3 has 16 amino acids. Trimming took 1 base from V and 3 from J, leaving 13 bases between them. Here the CDR3 DNA reads TGTGCCAGCAGCTTAGGTAGGGGGTCAGACAATCAGCCCCAGCATTTT. Amino acids: CASSLGRGSDNQPQHF.

The genes are TRBV5-6 and TRBJ1-6; perhaps TRBD1 as D (5 bases). Trimming shortened V by 1 base and J by 7 bases, and 9 bases separated the two germline ends. CDR1 and CDR2 from the germline V gene are SGHDT and YYEEEE. The CDR3 is 14 amino acids. CDR3 residues: CASSLIGANSPLHF. CDR3 in DNA: TGTGCCAGCAGCTTGATAGGGGCCAATTCACCCCTCCACTTT.

The chain carries TRBV15 and TRBJ2-5; tentatively, D is TRBD2 (6 bases). This CDR3 comprises 16 residues. Germline-derived CDR1 and CDR2 are LNHNV and YYDKDF (reference sequence). V lost 3 bases, J lost 2 bases, and 16 bases lay in between. Written as DNA, the CDR3 is TGTGCCACCAGCAGCCCCCGCCCCGGGAGACAAGAGACCCAGTACTTC. It encodes CATSSPRPGRQETQYF. The whole variable domain, filled in from reference TRBV15 and TRBJ2-5, reads DAMVIQNPRYQVTQFGKPVTLSCSQTLNHNVMYWYQQKSSQAPKLLFHYYDKDFNNEADTPDNFQSRRPNTSFCFLDIRSPGLGDTAMYLCATSSPRPGRQETQYFGPGTRLLVL.

This chain links TRBV5-5 with TRBJ2-5; D might be TRBD1 (6 bases). The CDR3 extends over 17 amino acids. V shed 4 bases and J shed 2 bases, with 21 bases lying between them. Germline lookup yields CDR1 SGHKS and CDR2 YYEKEE (reference sequence). The CDR3 DNA is TGTGCCAGCAGCAGTGATAGGGCGGGTAGGGGGCAAGAGACCCAGTACTTC. This translates into CASSSDRAGRGQETQYF.

The chain links TRBV6-5 to TRBJ1-2; TRBD1 matches at 8 bases. Per germline, CDR1 MNHEY and CDR2 SVGAGI. The CDR3 runs to 15 residues. Trimming at V came to 9 bases and at J to 7 bases, leaving 16 bases not matched to a gene. The chain's CDR3 is CASNGRTGTFGGYTF. In DNA, the CDR3 is TGTGCCAGTAATGGAAGGACAGGGACGTTCGGTGGCTACACCTTC.

The CDR3 loop is CASSPQAGALNEQYF. In DNA form, the CDR3 reads TGTGCCAGCAGTCCACAGGCGGGAGCGCTCAACGAGCAGTACTTC. The chain joins TRBV6-2 or TRBV6-3 to TRBJ2-7, with 7 bases lining up with TRBD2. J gave up 5 bases and V 5 bases, and 12 bases lay outside the gene matches. The CDR3 runs 15 residues. Germline V gives CDR1 MNHEY, CDR2 SVGEGT.

This clone was observed a few times. This chain links TRBV4-2 with TRBJ2-5; D is possibly TRBD2 (5 bases). Per germline, CDR1 LGHNA and CDR2 YNFKEQ. CDR3 length equals 13 residues. The ends were cut back, 5 bases at V and 5 bases at J, with 12 bases in the middle. CDR3 nucleotides: TGTGCCAGCAGCGAAGGACTGGCCGAGACCCAGTACTTC. This encodes CASSEGLAETQYF.

This clone was observed a single time. The DNA of the CDR3 is TGTGCCAGCAGCTTAGTTGGGACAGGGGCCCTCAATGAGCAGTTCTTC. Protein: CASSLVGTGALNEQFF. V and J are TRBV7-2 and TRBJ2-1; 10 nucleotides agree with TRBD1. The CDR3 has 16 amino acids. Germline values: CDR1 SGHTA, CDR2 FQGNSA. Germline trimming cut 1 base from V and 6 bases from J; bases unmatched to any gene: 6. Supplemented by reference TRBV7-2 and TRBJ2-1, the full variable domain reads GAGVSQSPSNKVTEKGKDVELRCDPISGHTALYWYRQSLGQGLEFLIYFQGNSAPDKSGLPSDRFSAERTGGSVSTLTIQRTQQEDSAVYLCASSLVGTGALNEQFFGPGTRLTVL.

V and J are TRBV6-1 and TRBJ1-6; 12 bases agree with TRBD1. V shed 2 bases, J shed 9 bases, and the junction held 5 bases outside the gene matches. Germline lookup yields CDR1 MNHNS and CDR2 SASEGT. The CDR3 has 16 amino acids. This CDR3 reads CASSEKGQGASSPLHF. The DNA of the CDR3 is TGTGCCAGCAGTGAAAAGGGACAGGGGGCGAGTTCACCCCTCCACTTT.

This rearrangement joins TRBV18 to TRBJ1-6, with a tentative D call TRBD1 (5 bases). This CDR3 has 14 amino acids. Trimming pared 1 base from V and 7 bases from J, leaving 8 bases between. Germline CDR1 reads KGHSH; CDR2 reads LQKENI. CDR3 residues: CASSPLEGNSPLHF. As DNA, the CDR3 is TGTGCCAGCTCACCACTGGAGGGGAATTCACCCCTCCACTTT.

The chain employs TRBV2 and TRBJ1-5, with D unclear. This CDR3 comprises 15 residues. Germline CDR1 reads SNHLY; CDR2 reads FYNNEI. V gave up 3 bases and J gave up 5 bases, with 14 bases separating them. The CDR3 nucleotides are TGTGCCAGCAGTGAGGGCGCCCTGGGCCATCAGCCCCAGCATTTT. The encoded protein is CASSEGALGHQPQHF. Full variable domain (missing parts from reference TRBV2 and TRBJ1-5): EPEVTQTPSHQVTQMGQEVILRCVPISNHLYFYWYRQILGQKVEFLVSFYNNEISEKSEIFDDQFSVERPDGSNFTLKIRSTKLEDSAMYFCASSEGALGHQPQHFGDGTRLSIL.

The rearrangement links TRBV5-1 to TRBJ1-6; the D is unclear. The germline V and J ends were trimmed by 0 bases and 8 bases, with 9 bases remaining between them. The V gene's germline CDR1 is SGHRS and CDR2 YFSETQ. CDR3 size: 14 residues. The CDR3 DNA is TGCGCCAGCAGCTTGGGCAGAGAGGATTCACCCCTCCACTTT. This gives the protein CASSLGREDSPLHF.

This clone has just a few counts. The chain joins TRBV7-2 to TRBJ1-1, with D possibly matching TRBD1 (5 bases). Between the trimmed V and J ends, which lost 4 bases and 4 bases, there was a span of 19 bases. Germline CDR1 reads SGHTA; CDR2 reads FQGNSA. This CDR3 comprises 16 residues. The CDR3 nucleotides read TGTGCCAGCAGCTACTCGGGGGGGTGGACGGGCACTGAAGCTTTCTTT. Amino acids: CASSYSGGWTGTEAFF.

The chain links TRBV6-9 to TRBJ2-1, with 11 positions matching TRBD2. The CDR3 consists of 16 residues. CDR1 is MNHGY, CDR2 SVAAGI, per germline. Trimming took 4 bases from V and 3 from J; bases not matched to a gene: 5. The CDR3 coding sequence is TGTGCCAGCAGTTTTAGCGGGAGGGCCTTCTACAATGAGCAGTTCTTC. Translation gives CASSFSGRAFYNEQFF.

This chain connects TRBV28 to TRBJ2-1, with D tentatively TRBD2 (7 bases). Trimming cost V 4 bases and J 2 bases, with 18 bases left between them. The length of the CDR3 is 17 residues. From germline, CDR1 is MDHEN and CDR2 SYDVKM. The CDR3 protein is CASSSPRWGGPYNEQFF. The DNA of the CDR3 is TGTGCCAGCAGTTCCCCTCGGTGGGGGGGCCCCTACAATGAGCAGTTCTTC.